This T cell receptor beta chain is drawn from a study of neurological immune-mediated disorders. The CDR3 totals 16 residues. V shed 2 bases and J shed 1 base, with 11 bases lying between them. The germline CDR1 and CDR2 sequences are SGHTA and FQGNSA. TCRdb reanalysed the 5' RACE reads using MiXCR and keeps one entry per CDR3 protein. The sample lists roughly 20,000 distinct CDR3 sequences; 17% were seen once. Sorted libraries were made with 900,000 to 1,000,000 CD4+ or CD8+ T cells. V and J are TRBV7-2 and TRBJ2-2; a weak D match, TRBD1 (5 bases). What was sequenced was CD8+ T cells from blood. The origin of this receptor is a woman between 18 and 29 years old with multiple sclerosis. CDR3 coding DNA: TGTGCCAGCAGCTTAAGTTCCGGACAGAACACCGGGGAGCTGTTTTTT. It specifies CASSLSSGQNTGELFF.